These T cell receptor beta chains were read from a single sample in a study of blood T cells in healthy people across ages. TCRdb ran MiXCR on the 5' RACE reads and lists one entry per CDR3 protein. The data hold about 800,000 distinct CDR3 sequences, with roughly 25% observed a single time. These same records also appear under a second study, on T cells of mothers and their children.

The sequenced sample was blood. These receptors were obtained from a boy between 10 and 17 years old in good health. Both conserved end residues are part of each CDR3. The D gene is left open where the match is weak. A row's size may be missing; if present it is once, few, many or a size class.

- - TRBJ2-7 TRBV28 TGTGCCAGCAGTCCCAGGGAAATCGACGAGCAGTACTTC CASSPREIDEQYF
- few TRBJ1-2 TRBV7-9 TGTGCCAGCAGCTGGGTTCCGGCTAACTATGGCTACACCTTC CASSWVPANYGYTF
TRBD2 - TRBJ2-5 TRBV20-1 TGCAGTGCTCGTATAGCGGGGTCACAAGAGACCCAGTACTTC CSARIAGSQETQYF
- - TRBJ2-2 TRBV15 TGTGCCACCAGCAGAGATCGGGGGGCGGCGACCGGGGAGCTGTTTTTT CATSRDRGAATGELFF
TRBD1 - TRBJ2-3 TRBV6-2/TRBV6-3 TGTGCCAGCAGTTCCCTGACAGGGACCAACCACCCCAACACAGATACGCAGTATTTT CASSSLTGTNHPNTDTQYF
- - TRBJ1-2 TRBV7-9 TGTGCCAGCAGCACCACGACAGGCGAAGCTAACTATGGCTACACCTTC CASSTTTGEANYGYTF
- once TRBJ2-2 TRBV5-1 TGCGCCAGCAGCTTGATAGGGTGGGGAAGTTCGAACACCGGGGAGCTGTTTTTT CASSLIGWGSSNTGELFF
TRBD2 - TRBJ2-1 TRBV6-2/TRBV6-3 TGTGCCAGCAACCCACTAGCGGCAATAACTCCTGAGCAGTTCTTC CASNPLAAITPEQFF
- - TRBJ2-3 TRBV7-6 TGTGCCAGCAGCCCAGAGGCAGGCACAGATACGCAGTATTTT CASSPEAGTDTQYF
- - TRBJ1-4 TRBV15 TGTGCCACCAGCTTTTTTCGAGAAAAACTGTTTTTT CATSFFREKLFF
TRBD1 - TRBJ1-4 TRBV4-3 TGCGCCAGCAGCCAAGGGGACAGGGGTGAAAAACTGTTTTTT CASSQGDRGEKLFF
TRBD2 - TRBJ2-5 TRBV14 TGTGCCAGCAGCCAAATTACGGCGGGAGAAGAGACCCAGTACTTC CASSQITAGEETQYF
- - TRBJ1-4 TRBV4-3 TGCGCCAGCAGCCAAGAGGGGGGGGCGCGGGATGAAAAACTGTTTTTT CASSQEGGARDEKLFF
- few TRBJ2-3 TRBV11-2 TGTGCCAGCAGCTCGGTCATTTCGAGGACGCAGTATTTT CASSSVISRTQYF
- once TRBJ1-5 TRBV6-6 TGTGCCAGCAGTTACGCCCGGGAGCCCCAGCATTTT CASSYAREPQHF
- - TRBJ2-7 TRBV7-2 TGTGCCAGCAGCTTAGAAGCGCCGAGCTCCTACGAGCAGTACTTC CASSLEAPSSYEQYF
- - TRBJ1-5 TRBV7-9 TGTGCCAGCAGCTTGACAGAGCGAGATCAGCCCCAGCATTTT CASSLTERDQPQHF
- few TRBJ2-1 TRBV11-1 TGTGCCAGCAGCCAGGACCGACTAAGCTCCTACAATGAGCAGTTCTTC CASSQDRLSSYNEQFF
TRBD1 few TRBJ1-4 TRBV7-2 TGTGCCAGCAGCGACCGAAACACCGGGACAGATAATGAAAAACTGTTTTTT CASSDRNTGTDNEKLFF
- - TRBJ1-4 TRBV15 TGTGCCACCAGCAGACAGGGGTGGACTAATGAAAAACTGTTTTTT CATSRQGWTNEKLFF
TRBD1 - TRBJ1-5 TRBV15 TGTGCCACCAGCAGAATCGGGACAGGGGCTAATCAGCCCCAGCATTTT CATSRIGTGANQPQHF
TRBD2 few TRBJ2-3 TRBV4-2 TGTGCCAGCAGCCAAGATCGGGCTAGCGGAAGCACAGATACGCAGTATTTT CASSQDRASGSTDTQYF
- - TRBJ2-3 TRBV4-3 TGCGCCAGCAGCCAAGCGCCGGGGGGCGCAAGGGATACGCAGTATTTT CASSQAPGGARDTQYF
TRBD2 few TRBJ2-3 TRBV7-9 TGTGCCAGCAGCCAAAGACTAGCGGGGGACCTCACAGATACGCAGTATTTT CASSQRLAGDLTDTQYF
TRBD2 few TRBJ2-3 TRBV11-2 TGTGCCAGCAGCTCGGGACTAGGCCCAGATACGCAGTATTTT CASSSGLGPDTQYF
- - TRBJ1-1 TRBV7-9 TGTGCCAGCAGCCAAACCGGGCCTCAACCGGAGCGGGCCTTCTTT CASSQTGPQPERAFF
- - TRBJ2-2 TRBV28 TGTGCCAGCAAAAGGGGAGGCACCGGGGAGCTGTTTTTT CASKRGGTGELFF
TRBD1 few TRBJ1-6 TRBV6-2/TRBV6-3 TGTGCCAGCAGTTACGCCCCGGACAGGAGCTATAATTCACCCCTCCACTTT CASSYAPDRSYNSPLHF
TRBD1 - TRBJ1-5 TRBV20-1 TGCAGTGCTCTGGGACAGTATAATCAGCCCCAGCATTTT CSALGQYNQPQHF
- - TRBJ2-5 TRBV6-1 TGTGCCAGCAGCACCCGGGCGAAACCCCCCCAAGAGACCCAGTACTTC CASSTRAKPPQETQYF
- few TRBJ1-2 TRBV29-1 TGCAGCGTTCCTGACAGCTATGGCTACACCTTC CSVPDSYGYTF
TRBD2 few TRBJ2-1 TRBV5-6 TGTGCCAGCAGCTGGTCCTTAGCGGGCGGGAGGGTCAATGAGCAGTTCTTC CASSWSLAGGRVNEQFF
TRBD1 - TRBJ2-6 TRBV12-3/TRBV12-4 TGTGCCAGCAGTTTATCCAGGGGGCTAAACTCTGGGGCCAACGTCCTGACTTTC CASSLSRGLNSGANVLTF
- many TRBJ2-1 TRBV4-3 TGCGCCAGCAGCCAGTCCCCGGGACTTCCGCAGTTCTTC CASSQSPGLPQFF
TRBD1 - TRBJ1-2 TRBV7-9 TGTGCCACGGGACAGGGCTTTGGCGGCTACACCTTC CATGQGFGGYTF
- few TRBJ2-1 TRBV9 TGTGCCAGCAGCGTAGCTACGGGGGCGAGCAATGAGCAGTTCTTC CASSVATGASNEQFF
- many TRBJ2-3 TRBV7-2 TGTGCCAGCAGCTTAAGCCCGGCCCTAAGGACAGATACGCAGTATTTT CASSLSPALRTDTQYF
TRBD1 - TRBJ1-4 TRBV12-3/TRBV12-4 TGTGCCAGCAGTCCTAAGGGGACAGGGGGCGAAAAACTGTTTTTT CASSPKGTGGEKLFF
- few TRBJ1-5 TRBV6-2/TRBV6-3 TGTGCCAGCAATGAAATCGGTCGAGGTAATCAGCCCCAGCATTTT CASNEIGRGNQPQHF
- few TRBJ1-1 TRBV14 TGTGCCAGCAGCCACAACCTAGACACTGAAGCTTTCTTT CASSHNLDTEAFF
- many TRBJ1-2 TRBV29-1 TGCAGCGTTGAAGCAGGGTCCTACACCTTC CSVEAGSYTF
TRBD2 few TRBJ2-1 TRBV6-6 TGTGCCAGCAGTTACCGCCCTAGCGGGTACAATGAGCAGTTCTTC CASSYRPSGYNEQFF
TRBD1 - TRBJ2-3 TRBV28 TGTGCCAGCAGGGTTTCTTTGGGGACAGGGGAAGAACATACGCAGTATTTT CASRVSLGTGEEHTQYF
- many TRBJ2-3 TRBV7-8 TGTGCCAGCAGCTTCGTGGATACGCAGTATTTT CASSFVDTQYF
- - TRBJ2-5 TRBV7-7 TGTGCTAGCAGCCAAGGGGGAAGGGCCCAAGAGACCCAGTACTTC CASSQGGRAQETQYF
- - TRBJ2-5 TRBV20-1 TGCAGTGCCTGGGACTTCCAAGAGACCCAGTACTTC CSAWDFQETQYF
- few TRBJ1-1 TRBV6-2/TRBV6-3 TGTGCCAGCAGTTACGAGGCCGTCTCATTAGAAGCTTTCTTT CASSYEAVSLEAFF
- - TRBJ2-3 TRBV28 TGTGCCAGCAACCAGGTCAAGGGCACAGATACGCAGTATTTT CASNQVKGTDTQYF